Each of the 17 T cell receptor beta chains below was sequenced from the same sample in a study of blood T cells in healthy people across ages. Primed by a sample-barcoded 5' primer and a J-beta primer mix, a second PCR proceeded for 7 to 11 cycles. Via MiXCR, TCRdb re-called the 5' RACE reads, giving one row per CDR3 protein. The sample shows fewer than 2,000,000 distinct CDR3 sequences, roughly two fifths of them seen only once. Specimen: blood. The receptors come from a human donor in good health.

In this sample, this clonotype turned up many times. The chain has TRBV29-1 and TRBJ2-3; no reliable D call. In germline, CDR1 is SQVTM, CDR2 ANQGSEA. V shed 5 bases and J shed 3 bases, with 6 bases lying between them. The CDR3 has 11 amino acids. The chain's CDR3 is CSVIKTDTQYF. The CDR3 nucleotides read TGCAGCGTTATTAAGACAGATACGCAGTATTTT.

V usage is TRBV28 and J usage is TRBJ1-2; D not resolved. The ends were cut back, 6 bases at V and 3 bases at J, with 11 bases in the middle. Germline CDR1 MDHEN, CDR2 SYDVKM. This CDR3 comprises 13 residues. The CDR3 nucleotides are TGTGCCAGCAGAATCGACGGTGACTATGGCTACACCTTC. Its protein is CASRIDGDYGYTF.

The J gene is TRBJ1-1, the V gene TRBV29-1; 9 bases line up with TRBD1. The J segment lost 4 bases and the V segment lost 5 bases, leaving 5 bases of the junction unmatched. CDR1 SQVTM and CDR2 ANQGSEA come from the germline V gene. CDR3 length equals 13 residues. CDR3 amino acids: CSVYRGLGTEAFF. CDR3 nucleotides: TGCAGCGTTTACAGGGGGCTCGGCACTGAAGCTTTCTTT.

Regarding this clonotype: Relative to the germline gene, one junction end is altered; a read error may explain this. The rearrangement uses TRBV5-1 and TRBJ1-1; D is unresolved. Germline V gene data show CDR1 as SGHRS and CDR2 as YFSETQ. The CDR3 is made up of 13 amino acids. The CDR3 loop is CTSSIQDLTEAFF. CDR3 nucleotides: TGCACCAGCAGCATCCAGGACCTTACTGAAGCTTTCTTT.

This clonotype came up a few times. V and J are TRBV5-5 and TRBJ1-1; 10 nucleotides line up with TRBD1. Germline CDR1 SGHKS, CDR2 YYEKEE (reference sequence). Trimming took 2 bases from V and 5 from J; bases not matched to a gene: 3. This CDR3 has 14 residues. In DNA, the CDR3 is TGTGCCAGCAGCTTTTGGACAGGGGGGACTGAAGCTTTCTTT. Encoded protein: CASSFWTGGTEAFF. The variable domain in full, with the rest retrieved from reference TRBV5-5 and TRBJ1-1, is DAGVTQSPTHLIKTRGQQVTLRCSPISGHKSVSWYQQVLGQGPQFIFQYYEKEERGRGNFPDRFSARQFPNYSSELNVNALLLGDSALYLCASSFWTGGTEAFFGQGTRLTVV.

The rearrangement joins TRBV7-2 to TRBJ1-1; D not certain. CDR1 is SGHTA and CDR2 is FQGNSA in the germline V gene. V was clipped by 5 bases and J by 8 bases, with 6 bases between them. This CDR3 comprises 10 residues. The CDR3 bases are TGTGCCAGCAGCAATTTCGAAGCTTTCTTT. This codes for CASSNFEAFF.

The chain's CDR3 is CSARTPTGGGYGYTF. The CDR3 DNA is TGCAGTGCTAGAACCCCCACAGGGGGCGGGTATGGCTACACCTTC. J is TRBJ1-2 and V is TRBV20-1, with 9 bases identical to TRBD1. CDR3 size: 15 residues. Germline CDR1 DFQATT, CDR2 SNEGSKA (reference sequence). V lost 2 bases to trimming and J lost 5 bases; unmatched junction nucleotides: 9.

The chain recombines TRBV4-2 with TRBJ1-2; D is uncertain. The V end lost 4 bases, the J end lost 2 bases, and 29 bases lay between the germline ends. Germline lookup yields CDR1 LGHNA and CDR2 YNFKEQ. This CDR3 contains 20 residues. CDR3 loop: CASSLNPEGGGYGSNYGYTF. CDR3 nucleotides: TGTGCCAGCAGCCTAAACCCAGAAGGAGGAGGCTACGGCTCCAACTATGGCTACACCTTC.

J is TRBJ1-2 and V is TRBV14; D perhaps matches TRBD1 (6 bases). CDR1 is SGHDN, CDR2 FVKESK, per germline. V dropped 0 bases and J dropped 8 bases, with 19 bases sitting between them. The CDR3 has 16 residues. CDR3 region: CASSQDDFPGVKGYTF. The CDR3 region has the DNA TGTGCCAGCAGCCAAGATGATTTCCCAGGGGTTAAGGGCTACACCTTC.

The chain's CDR3 is CASSLSGLRGPDTQYF. The CDR3 DNA reads as TGTGCCAGCTCACTCTCGGGACTCAGGGGGCCAGATACGCAGTATTTT. This chain links TRBV18 with TRBJ2-3; 8 nucleotides match TRBD1. Germline CDR1 reads KGHSH; CDR2 reads LQKENI. J gave up 4 bases and V 4 bases, and 10 bases lay outside the gene matches. The CDR3 is 16 amino acids.

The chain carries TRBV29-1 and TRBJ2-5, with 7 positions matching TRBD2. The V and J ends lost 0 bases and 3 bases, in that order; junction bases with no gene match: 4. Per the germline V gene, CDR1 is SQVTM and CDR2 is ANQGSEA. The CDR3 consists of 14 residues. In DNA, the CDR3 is TGCAGCGTTGAAGACCCACGGGGGGAAGAGACCCAGTACTTC. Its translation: CSVEDPRGEETQYF.

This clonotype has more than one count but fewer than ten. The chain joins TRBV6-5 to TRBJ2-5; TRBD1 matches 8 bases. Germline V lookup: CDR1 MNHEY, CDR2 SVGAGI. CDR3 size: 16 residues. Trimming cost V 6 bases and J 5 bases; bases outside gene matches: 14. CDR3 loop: CASSYGQGNSMETQYF. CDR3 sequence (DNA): TGTGCCAGCAGCTATGGACAGGGTAATTCTATGGAGACCCAGTACTTC.

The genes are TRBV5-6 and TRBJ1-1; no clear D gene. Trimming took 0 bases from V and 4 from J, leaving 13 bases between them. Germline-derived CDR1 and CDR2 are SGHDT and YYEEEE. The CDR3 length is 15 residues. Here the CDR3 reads CASSLGNHRSTEAFF. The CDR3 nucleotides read TGTGCCAGCAGCTTGGGCAATCATAGAAGCACTGAAGCTTTCTTT.

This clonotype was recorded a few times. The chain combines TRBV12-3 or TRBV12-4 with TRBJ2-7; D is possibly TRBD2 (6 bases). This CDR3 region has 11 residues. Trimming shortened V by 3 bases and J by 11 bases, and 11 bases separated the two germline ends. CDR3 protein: CASSLEGLKYF. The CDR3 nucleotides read TGTGCCAGCAGTTTGGAGGGACTGAAGTACTTC.

The CDR3 reads CSASLGANGYTF. CDR3 sequence (DNA): TGCAGTGCTAGCCTGGGGGCGAATGGCTACACCTTC. The chain has TRBV20-1 and TRBJ1-2; D possibly corresponds to TRBD1 (6 bases). V lost 3 bases to trimming and J lost 6 bases, with 11 bases between them. This CDR3 region has 12 residues. In germline, CDR1 is DFQATT, CDR2 SNEGSKA (reference sequence).

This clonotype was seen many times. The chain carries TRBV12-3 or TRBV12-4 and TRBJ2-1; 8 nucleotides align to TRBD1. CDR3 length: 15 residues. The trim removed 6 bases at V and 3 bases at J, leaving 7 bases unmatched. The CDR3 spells CASSRGQGIYNEQFF. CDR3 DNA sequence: TGTGCCAGCAGCCGCGGACAGGGAATCTACAATGAGCAGTTCTTC.

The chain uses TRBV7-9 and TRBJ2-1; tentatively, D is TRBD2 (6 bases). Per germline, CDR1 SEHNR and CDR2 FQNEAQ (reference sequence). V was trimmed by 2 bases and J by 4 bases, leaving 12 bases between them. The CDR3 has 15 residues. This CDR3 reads CASSLSAGYYNEQFF. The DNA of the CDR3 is TGTGCCAGCAGCTTATCCGCGGGGTATTACAATGAGCAGTTCTTC. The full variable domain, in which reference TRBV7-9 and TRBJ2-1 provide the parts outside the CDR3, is DTGVSQNPRHKITKRGQNVTFRCDPISEHNRLYWYRQTLGQGPEFLTYFQNEAQLEKSRLLSDRFSAERPKGSFSTLEIQRTEQGDSAMYLCASSLSAGYYNEQFFGPGTRLTVL.